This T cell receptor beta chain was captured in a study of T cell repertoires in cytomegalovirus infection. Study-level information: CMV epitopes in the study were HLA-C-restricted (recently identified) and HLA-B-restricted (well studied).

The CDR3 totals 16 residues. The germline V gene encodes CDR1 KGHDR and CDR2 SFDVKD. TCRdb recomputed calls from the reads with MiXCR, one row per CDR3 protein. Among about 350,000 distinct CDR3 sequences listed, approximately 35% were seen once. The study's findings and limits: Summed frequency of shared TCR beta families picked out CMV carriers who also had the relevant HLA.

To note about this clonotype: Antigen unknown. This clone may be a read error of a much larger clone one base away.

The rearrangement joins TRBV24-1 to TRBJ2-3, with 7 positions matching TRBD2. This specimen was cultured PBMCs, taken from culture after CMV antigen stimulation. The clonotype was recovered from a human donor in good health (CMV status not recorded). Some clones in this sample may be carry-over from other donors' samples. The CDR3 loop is CATSERGLGFMDTLYF. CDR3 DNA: TGTGCCACCAGTGAACGCGGACTAGGATTTATGGATACGCTGTATTTT.